This paragraph covers one T cell receptor (beta chain) sequence. Its antigen is currently unknown. This CDR3 comprises 15 residues. Trimming pared 5 bases from V and 4 bases from J, leaving 16 bases between. Germline-derived CDR1 and CDR2 are MGHDK and SYGVNS. The sample belongs to a study of shared clonotypes between healthy human individuals. Study overall: CD4 naive cells filled three plates per donor, CD4 memory three, CD8 naive two and CD8 memory one. Study findings and constraints: Clonotypes not shared had lower generation probabilities than those common to all four donors. Sampling included only blood; tissue repertoires likely differ.

Produced via immunoSEQ multiplex PCR; TCRdb's table is partial and in-frame only. This sample has roughly 2.2 million clones, with around 92% found just once. Both subsets, CD45RA+ naive and CD45RA-negative memory, were split from the CD4+ cells. This chain joins TRBV25-1 and TRBJ2-3; weak D call: TRBD2 (6 bases). The origin of this receptor is a man younger than 30 in good health. Some clones in this sample may be carry-over from other donors' samples. The source material was naive CD4+ T cells from PBMCs. Described subset: CD45RA+ positively selected. The chain's CDR3 is CASSIYGPGADTQYF. In DNA form, the CDR3 reads TGTGCCAGCAGTATCTACGGCCCGGGGGCAGATACGCAGTATTTT.